This TCR beta chain was sequenced during a study of blood T cell repertoires in COVID-19. Study details: Samples representing acute and convalescent COVID-19 were sourced from the United States, Italy and Spain. Sources were T cells, B-cell-depleted T cells, or PBMCs; the material itself was cDNA or gDNA.

Everyone who took part was roughly 18 to 89 years old, and they came from about two dozen US areas. Recovered Cohort 3 donors showed two negative PCRs, clearance, or symptom resolution. The CDR3 runs to 15 residues. J lost 4 bases, V lost 2 bases, and 6 bases had no gene match. Germline V CDR1 and CDR2: LNHNV, YYDKDF (reference sequence). Method: immunoSEQ multiplex PCR; TCRdb's copy keeps in-frame clones and lacks some. The sample yields about 290,000 clones, under 90% seen once. The genes are TRBV15 and TRBJ2-7; 9 bases line up with TRBD2. Sequenced input: PBMCs or T cells enriched from blood (not recorded which). The source of this sequence is a woman aged 35 to 49 who had recovered from COVID-19. CDR3 nucleotides: TGTGCCACCAGCAGATACGCGACTAGCGGTTACGAGCAGTACTTC. Translating gives CATSRYATSGYEQYF.